The rows below give T cell receptor beta chains drawn from one sample of a study of blood T cell repertoires in COVID-19. Profiled with immunoSEQ multiplex PCR; TCRdb holds only in-frame clones, not every one. Among fewer than 150,000 clones, about 84% were seen once, and the ten largest hold roughly 1.6%. Sequenced sample: peripheral blood. The receptors derive from a man aged 45-65 years with acute or convalescent COVID-19. Both conserved end residues are part of each CDR3. The D gene is left open where the match is weak. The size field is filled for only some rows; it gives once, few, many or a size class.

- TRBJ1-2 15 - TRBV5-1 TGCGCCAGCAGCTCAGCCCCGGGGGGGCAGAATGGCTACACCTTC CASSSAPGGQNGYTF
- TRBJ1-5 13 - TRBV19 TGTGCCAGTAGTATGGGGCTTAATCAGCCCCAGCATTTT CASSMGLNQPQHF
TRBD1 TRBJ1-2 15 - TRBV5-1 TGCGCCAGCAGCTTACAGGGGGCAATTGACTATGGCTACACCTTC CASSLQGAIDYGYTF
TRBD1 TRBJ1-2 15 - TRBV2 TGTGCCAGCAGCCTAACCGGGGACAGGGGTTATGGCTACACCTTC CASSLTGDRGYGYTF
TRBD2 TRBJ2-1 18 - TRBV4-1 TGCGCCAGCAGCCAGATCGAGATAGGGCTAGCGGCCACCTATGAGCAGTTCTTC CASSQIEIGLAATYEQFF
TRBD1 TRBJ1-6 15 - TRBV9 TGTGCCAGCAGCGTAGTTGACAGGGGAAATTCACCCCTCCACTTT CASSVVDRGNSPLHF
TRBD2 TRBJ2-3 16 - TRBV19 TGTGCCAGTAGTATCTCCGGGACTAGCGGCACAGATACGCAGTATTTT CASSISGTSGTDTQYF
TRBD2 TRBJ2-2 13 few TRBV6-5 TGTGCCAGCAGGCTCGCGGGGGCCGGGGAGCTGTTTTTT CASRLAGAGELFF
TRBD2 TRBJ2-1 18 - TRBV3-1/TRBV3-2 TGTGCCAGCAGCCATGGAAGCGGGGGGGCCATCTCCTACAATGAGCAGTTCTTC CASSHGSGGAISYNEQFF
TRBD1 TRBJ1-2 13 - TRBV5-6 TGTGCCAGCAGCGGGGACAGGGGCTATGGCTACACCTTC CASSGDRGYGYTF
- TRBJ2-3 15 - TRBV28 TGTGCCAGCAGTATAGTAGACAGGCACGAAGATACGCAGTATTTT CASSIVDRHEDTQYF
- TRBJ1-2 15 - TRBV6-4 TGTGCCAGCAGTGACCGGCCGGGGTCGCTTAGTGGCTACACCTTC CASSDRPGSLSGYTF
- TRBJ1-6 15 few TRBV28 TGTGCCAGCAGCTTTATAAGACAGGCCCCGTCACCCCTCCACTTT CASSFIRQAPSPLHF
TRBD1 TRBJ1-2 15 few TRBV5-8 TGTGCCAGCAGCCGTAGACAGGGTCTAAACTATGGCTACACCTTC CASSRRQGLNYGYTF
- TRBJ1-3 15 - TRBV3-1/TRBV3-2 TGTGCCAGCAGCCAAGATTTCGGGTCTGGAAACACCATATATTTT CASSQDFGSGNTIYF
TRBD1 TRBJ1-1 15 - TRBV13 TGTGCCAGCAGCACCCGACAGGGGGCGCGAACTGAAGCTTTCTTT CASSTRQGARTEAFF
- TRBJ2-3 16 - TRBV6-5 TGTGCCAGCAGTTACTCGTTTCAGCGGGCGACAGATACGCAGTATTTT CASSYSFQRATDTQYF
TRBD1 TRBJ2-2 15 - TRBV6-5 TGTGCCAGCAGTCCCATGACAGGGTCGGCCGGGGAGCTGTTTTTT CASSPMTGSAGELFF
- TRBJ1-1 15 once TRBV5-1 TGCGCCAGCAGCTTGATTGCAGGCACGAACACTGAAGCTTTCTTT CASSLIAGTNTEAFF
- TRBJ2-3 13 - TRBV6-5 TGTGCCAGCAGTTATGGGGGGACAGATACGCAGTATTTT CASSYGGTDTQYF
TRBD1 TRBJ1-2 17 - TRBV5-1 TGCGCCAGCAGCTTGGCCCCTTCCCAGGGACAGGGGATCGGCTACACCTTC CASSLAPSQGQGIGYTF
TRBD2 TRBJ2-5 18 - TRBV5-1 TGCGCCAGCAGCGCGTCTCAAGGGACTAGCGGGCCCCAAGAGACCCAGTACTTC CASSASQGTSGPQETQYF
TRBD1 TRBJ1-2 16 - TRBV18 TGTGCCAGCTCACCATATAGACAGGGGCTGGACTATGGCTACACCTTC CASSPYRQGLDYGYTF
TRBD1 TRBJ1-2 14 - TRBV5-4 TGTGCCAGCAGCTCGACAGGGGGCGGCTATGGCTACACCTTC CASSSTGGGYGYTF
- TRBJ1-1 16 - TRBV13 TGTGCCAGCAGTAAAATCGGGGTTTCAATGAACACTGAAGCTTTCTTT CASSKIGVSMNTEAFF
TRBD1 TRBJ2-7 12 - TRBV3-1/TRBV3-2 TGTGCCAGCAGCCCGACAGGGCTCGAGCAGTACTTC CASSPTGLEQYF
- TRBJ1-1 14 - TRBV10-2 TGCGCCAGCAAAGGGGAACGGCTGAACACTGAAGCTTTCTTT CASKGERLNTEAFF
- TRBJ2-5 15 - TRBV11-2 TGTGCCAGCAGCCCCCCAGGCTTGTACCAAGAGACCCAGTACTTC CASSPPGLYQETQYF
TRBD1 TRBJ2-3 16 - TRBV7-9 TGTGCCAGCAGCTTACGGGTTGGGACAGTTACAGATACGCAGTATTTT CASSLRVGTVTDTQYF
- TRBJ1-3 14 - TRBV27 TGTGCCAGCAGGCAGACAGGCTCTGGAAACACCATATATTTT CASRQTGSGNTIYF
- TRBJ1-6 15 - TRBV7-6 TGTGCCAGCAGCTTAATGGAGACAGCTAATTCACCCCTCCACTTT CASSLMETANSPLHF
- TRBJ2-7 13 - TRBV6-1 TGTGCCAGCAGTGAGACTTATACCTACGAGCAGTACTTC CASSETYTYEQYF
- TRBJ2-7 14 - TRBV24-1 TGTGCCACCAGTGACGCGACAAGGTCCTACGAGCAGTACTTC CATSDATRSYEQYF
TRBD1 TRBJ2-3 16 - TRBV10-3 TGTGCCATCAGTGATTACGGACAGGGTCTATCAGATACGCAGTATTTT CAISDYGQGLSDTQYF
TRBD1 TRBJ2-7 18 - TRBV9 TGTGCCAGCAGCGTAGCTCCCTCCCCGGGACAGGGTTTATACGAGCAGTACTTC CASSVAPSPGQGLYEQYF
- TRBJ2-5 16 - TRBV5-6 TGTGCCAGCAGCTTGGCGGGGTCAGGGGTGGGAGAGACCCAGTACTTC CASSLAGSGVGETQYF
TRBD2 TRBJ2-7 13 - TRBV28 TGTGCCAGCAGTTTACTGGGACTAGCGCAAGCGTACTTC CASSLLGLAQAYF
- TRBJ1-6 15 - TRBV5-1 TGCGCCAGCAGAATCGACCCCGGCGGGAATTCACCCCTCCACTTT CASRIDPGGNSPLHF
- TRBJ1-1 11 - TRBV10-3 TGTGCCATCAGCGGGGGGATTGAAGCTTTCTTT CAISGGIEAFF
- TRBJ2-1 15 - TRBV2 TGTGCCAGCAGTGACTTGGATACTACACGGGGTGAGCAGTTCTTC CASSDLDTTRGEQFF
TRBD2 TRBJ2-1 14 - TRBV29-1 TGCAGCGCTCTCTCTAGCGGGGGGGCGAATGAGCAGTTCTTC CSALSSGGANEQFF
TRBD1 TRBJ1-2 12 - TRBV10-3 TGTGCCATCAGCATGGACAGGCGAGGCTACACCTTC CAISMDRRGYTF
TRBD1 TRBJ2-1 15 - TRBV28 TGTGCCAGCCGGAGACAGGGGGGCTCCTACAATGAGCAGTTCTTC CASRRQGGSYNEQFF
- TRBJ2-2 16 - TRBV3-1/TRBV3-2 TGTGCCAGCAGCCCGCCCCGGAGGGGGGGCACCGGGGAGCTGTTTTTT CASSPPRRGGTGELFF
- TRBJ1-1 15 - TRBV5-4 TGTGCCAGCAGCCTCAGGGGCCGAGCGAACACTGAAGCTTTCTTT CASSLRGRANTEAFF
- TRBJ2-7 15 - TRBV4-1 TGCGCCAGCAGCCAAAGCGGAGCGGCTCTTTACGAGCAGTACTTC CASSQSGAALYEQYF
TRBD1 TRBJ1-2 15 once TRBV6-1 TGTGCCAGCAGTGAACAGGACAGGGGCCCTTATGGCTACACCTTC CASSEQDRGPYGYTF
TRBD1 TRBJ1-1 15 - TRBV9 TGTGCCAGCAGCATCACAGGGGACCTGAACACTGAAGCTTTCTTT CASSITGDLNTEAFF
- TRBJ1-2 13 - TRBV6-5 TGTGCCAGCAGTTACGGGCAGTTCTATGGCTACACCTTC CASSYGQFYGYTF
- TRBJ1-6 14 - TRBV7-8 TGTGCCAGCAGCTACATGTCCTATAATTCACCCCTCCACTTT CASSYMSYNSPLHF
TRBD1 TRBJ2-1 16 once TRBV4-1 TGCGCCAGCAGCCAAGAAGGAAGGGGGCTAGGGAATGAGCAGTTCTTC CASSQEGRGLGNEQFF
- TRBJ1-3 17 once TRBV11-3 TGTGCCAGCAGCGACCCGGCTCAGGGGTGCCCTGGAAACACCATATATTTT CASSDPAQGCPGNTIYF